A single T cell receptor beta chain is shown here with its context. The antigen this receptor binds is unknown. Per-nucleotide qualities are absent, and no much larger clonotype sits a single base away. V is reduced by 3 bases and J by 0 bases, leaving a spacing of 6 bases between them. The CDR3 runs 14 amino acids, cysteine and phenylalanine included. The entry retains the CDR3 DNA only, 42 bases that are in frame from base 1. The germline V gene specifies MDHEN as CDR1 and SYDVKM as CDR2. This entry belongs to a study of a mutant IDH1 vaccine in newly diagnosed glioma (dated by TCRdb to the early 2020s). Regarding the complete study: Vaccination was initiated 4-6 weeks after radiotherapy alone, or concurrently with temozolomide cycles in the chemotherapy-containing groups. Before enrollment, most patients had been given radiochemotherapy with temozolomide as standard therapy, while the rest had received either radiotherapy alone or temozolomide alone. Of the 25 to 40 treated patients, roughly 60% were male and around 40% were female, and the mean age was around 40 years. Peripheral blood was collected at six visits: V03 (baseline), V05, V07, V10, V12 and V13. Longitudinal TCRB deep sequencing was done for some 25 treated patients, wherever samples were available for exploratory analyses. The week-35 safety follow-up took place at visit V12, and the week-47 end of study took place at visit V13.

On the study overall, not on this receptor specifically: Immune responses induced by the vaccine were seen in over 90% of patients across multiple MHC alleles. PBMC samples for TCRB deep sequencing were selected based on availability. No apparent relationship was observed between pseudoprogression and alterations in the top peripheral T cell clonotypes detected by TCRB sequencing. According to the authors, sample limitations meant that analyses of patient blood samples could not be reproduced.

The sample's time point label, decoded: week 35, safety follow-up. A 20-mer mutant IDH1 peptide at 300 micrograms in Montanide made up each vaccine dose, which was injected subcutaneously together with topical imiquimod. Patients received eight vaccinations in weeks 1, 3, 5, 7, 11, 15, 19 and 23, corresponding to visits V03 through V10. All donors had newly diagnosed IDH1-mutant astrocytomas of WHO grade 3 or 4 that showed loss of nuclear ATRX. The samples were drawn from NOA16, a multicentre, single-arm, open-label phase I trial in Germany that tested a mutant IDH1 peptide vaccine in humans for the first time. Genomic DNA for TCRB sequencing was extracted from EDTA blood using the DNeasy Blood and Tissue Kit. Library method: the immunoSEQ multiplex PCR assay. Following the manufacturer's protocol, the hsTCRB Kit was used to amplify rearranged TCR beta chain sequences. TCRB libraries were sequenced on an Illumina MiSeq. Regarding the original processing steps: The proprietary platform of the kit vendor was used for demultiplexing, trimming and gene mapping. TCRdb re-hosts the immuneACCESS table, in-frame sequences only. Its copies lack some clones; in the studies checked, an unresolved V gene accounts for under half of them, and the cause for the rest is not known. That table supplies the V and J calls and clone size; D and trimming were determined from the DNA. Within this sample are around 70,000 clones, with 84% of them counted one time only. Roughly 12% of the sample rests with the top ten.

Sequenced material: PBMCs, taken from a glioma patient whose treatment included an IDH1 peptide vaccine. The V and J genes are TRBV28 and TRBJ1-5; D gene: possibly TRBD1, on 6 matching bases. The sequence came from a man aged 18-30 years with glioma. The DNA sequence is TGTGCCAGCAGTTTGACAGGTAGCAATCAGCCCCAGCATTTT. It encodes CASSLTGSNQPQHF.